One sample yielded the 14 T cell receptor beta chains listed below, sequenced in a study of T-cell memory formation after mild COVID-19. TCRdb processed the 5' RACE reads anew with MiXCR; each CDR3 protein has one entry. The repertoire holds about 560,000 distinct CDR3 sequences, with around 17% as singletons. Material for sequencing was PBMCs or a T cell subset sorted from them (not recorded which). The receptor source for this set is an adult woman who had mild COVID-19 (a few samples of this study predate the infection). Cell type and time point are not known.

In its sample, this clonotype was seen a few times. As DNA, the CDR3 is TGTGCCAGCAGACGGGACATCAACACCGGGGAGCTGTTTTTT. It yields the protein CASRRDINTGELFF. This chain connects TRBV6-5 to TRBJ2-2; tentatively, D is TRBD1 (6 bases). The ends were cut back, 6 bases at V and 2 bases at J, with 10 bases in the middle. Germline V gene data show CDR1 as MNHEY and CDR2 as SVGAGI. The CDR3 is made up of 14 amino acids.

The chain links TRBV28 to TRBJ2-2; D possibly corresponds to TRBD2 (6 bases). Per germline, CDR1 MDHEN and CDR2 SYDVKM. The germline V and J ends were trimmed by 3 bases and 7 bases, with 15 bases remaining between them. The CDR3 contains 15 residues. CDR3 nucleotide sequence: TGTGCCAGCAGTTTTTTAGGGAACGGGGGCGGGGAGCTGTTTTTT. Its protein is CASSFLGNGGGELFF.

Sample share makes this clonotype medium-sized. V gene TRBV6-5 combines with J gene TRBJ2-7, with D tentatively TRBD2 (5 bases). The germline V and J ends were trimmed by 6 bases and 7 bases, with 13 bases remaining between them. The CDR3 length is 12 residues. Looked up from germline, CDR1 is MNHEY and CDR2 is SVGAGI. CDR3 bases: TGTGCCAGCAGCCCCGGCGGGTCTGAGCAGTACTTC. Its translation: CASSPGGSEQYF.

The V gene is TRBV12-3 or TRBV12-4, the J gene TRBJ1-2, with unresolved D. Deletions cut 2 bases from V and 0 bases from J, with 7 bases between. The CDR3 totals 14 residues. This CDR3 is CASSLTRPNYGYTF. CDR3 bases: TGTGCCAGCAGTTTAACAAGACCTAACTATGGCTACACCTTC.

This clonotype has only a few counts. The rearrangement uses TRBV20-1 and TRBJ1-1, with D uncertain. V was shortened by 0 bases and J by 11 bases, with 13 bases between the two germline ends. This CDR3 is built from 12 residues. Germline values: CDR1 DFQATT, CDR2 SNEGSKA (reference sequence). The CDR3 region is CSAREQTPWAFF. The DNA for the CDR3 is TGCAGTGCTAGAGAACAGACCCCTTGGGCTTTCTTT.

The chain links TRBV5-5 to TRBJ2-7, with D perhaps TRBD1 (6 bases). This CDR3 has 15 amino acids. V was trimmed by 2 bases and J by 1 base, leaving 13 bases between them. Germline CDR1 SGHKS, CDR2 YYEKEE (reference sequence). The CDR3 nucleotides read TGTGCCAGCAGCTTTGCAGGGGCTGGGTCCTACGAGCAGTACTTC. It specifies CASSFAGAGSYEQYF.

This clonotype occurred many times. The chain joins TRBV6-2 or TRBV6-3 to TRBJ2-2; no clear D. Germline lookup yields CDR1 MNHEY and CDR2 SVGEGT. Trimming removed 2 bases from V and 3 bases from J, with 4 bases in between. The CDR3 length is 13 residues. In DNA, the CDR3 is TGTGCCAGCAGTTACGGGGACACCGGGGAGCTGTTTTTT. Its translation is CASSYGDTGELFF.

The CDR3 DNA is TGTGCCAGCAGCTGGGGGATGGGGAACTACGAGCAGTACTTC. It codes for CASSWGMGNYEQYF. The V call is TRBV5-6, the J call TRBJ2-7, with D perhaps assigned TRBD1 or TRBD2 (5 bases each). The CDR3 consists of 14 residues. Trimming shortened V by 3 bases and J by 3 bases, and 13 bases separated the two germline ends. Germline V gene lookup returns CDR1 SGHDT and CDR2 YYEEEE. Using reference TRBV5-6 and TRBJ2-7 for the parts outside the CDR3, the full variable domain is DAGVTQSPTHLIKTRGQQVTLRCSPKSGHDTVSWYQQALGQGPQFIFQYYEEEERQRGNFPDRFSGHQFPNYSSELNVNALLLGDSALYLCASSWGMGNYEQYFGPGTRLTVT.

V is TRBV27 and J is TRBJ2-7; unclear D gene. Germline V gives CDR1 MNHEY, CDR2 SMNVEV (reference sequence). The CDR3 totals 15 residues. Trimming stripped 3 bases from V and 1 base from J, with 13 bases between. The CDR3 DNA follows: TGTGCCAGCAGTTTTCAGGCTGGCGGATCCTACGAGCAGTACTTC. Protein: CASSFQAGGSYEQYF.

The chain is built from TRBV4-2 and TRBJ1-1, with a tentative D call TRBD1 (6 bases). V lost 4 bases and J lost 1, with 10 bases in between. Germline V CDR1 and CDR2: LGHNA, YNFKEQ. This CDR3 region has 14 residues. The CDR3 is CASSPDSKNTEAFF. The CDR3 DNA reads as TGTGCCAGCAGCCCGGACAGTAAGAACACTGAAGCTTTCTTT.

The chain carries TRBV19 and TRBJ2-2, with TRBD1 as a possible D gene (5 bases). The CDR3 runs to 13 residues. Trimming took off 10 bases at V and 1 base at J, with 10 bases between the two ends. Germline CDR1 LNHDA, CDR2 SQIVND (reference sequence). The CDR3 spells CATATGNTGELFF. CDR3 DNA: TGTGCCACCGCTACAGGGAACACCGGGGAGCTGTTTTTT.

The chain links TRBV5-1 to TRBJ2-7; maybe TRBD2 (5 bases). V was cut by 4 bases and J by 0 bases, with 8 bases left in between. The CDR3 runs 13 residues. Germline-derived CDR1 and CDR2 are SGHRS and YFSETQ. DNA for the CDR3: TGCGCCAGCAGCGACGACTACTCCTACGAGCAGTACTTC. Translating it yields CASSDDYSYEQYF.

The V call is TRBV27, the J call TRBJ2-7; D possibly corresponds to TRBD2 (5 bases). Germline lookup yields CDR1 MNHEY and CDR2 SMNVEV (reference sequence). The V gene lost 1 base and the J gene lost 7 bases, with 11 bases spanning the gap. This CDR3 has 13 amino acids. This CDR3 reads CASSLFPPGEQYF. CDR3 nucleotide sequence: TGTGCCAGCAGTTTATTTCCCCCGGGGGAGCAGTACTTC.

The chain recombines TRBV4-1 with TRBJ2-2; 8 nucleotides align to TRBD2. V gave up 2 bases and J gave up 0 bases; unmatched junction bases: 5. The germline V gene has CDR1 MGHRA and CDR2 YSYEKL. The CDR3 spans 17 residues. The CDR3 DNA sequence: TGCGCCAGCAGCCAATCGGGAGGGCAGTCGAACACCGGGGAGCTGTTTTTT. It specifies CASSQSGGQSNTGELFF.